This record looks at one TCR beta chain sequence and its context. The germline gene is not matched at one end of the junction; a read error may be the cause. This CDR3 has 14 residues. The germline V gene encodes CDR1 SGHDT and CDR2 YYEEEE. The data derive from a study of blood T cells in healthy people across ages. A second PCR of roughly 7 to 11 cycles used a sample-barcoded 5' primer and a J-beta primer mix. One entry per CDR3 protein results from TCRdb running MiXCR on the 5' RACE reads. This sample has 2 million or so distinct CDR3 sequences, with about 49% found just once. The sequencing sample was made of blood. The gene calls are TRBV5-6 and TRBJ2-7; no firm D call. The sequence came from a woman aged 40-49 years in good health. The CDR3 sequence: CASCFEQRSYEQYF. In DNA, the CDR3 is TGTGCCAGCTGCTTTGAACAGAGATCCTACGAGCAGTACTTC.